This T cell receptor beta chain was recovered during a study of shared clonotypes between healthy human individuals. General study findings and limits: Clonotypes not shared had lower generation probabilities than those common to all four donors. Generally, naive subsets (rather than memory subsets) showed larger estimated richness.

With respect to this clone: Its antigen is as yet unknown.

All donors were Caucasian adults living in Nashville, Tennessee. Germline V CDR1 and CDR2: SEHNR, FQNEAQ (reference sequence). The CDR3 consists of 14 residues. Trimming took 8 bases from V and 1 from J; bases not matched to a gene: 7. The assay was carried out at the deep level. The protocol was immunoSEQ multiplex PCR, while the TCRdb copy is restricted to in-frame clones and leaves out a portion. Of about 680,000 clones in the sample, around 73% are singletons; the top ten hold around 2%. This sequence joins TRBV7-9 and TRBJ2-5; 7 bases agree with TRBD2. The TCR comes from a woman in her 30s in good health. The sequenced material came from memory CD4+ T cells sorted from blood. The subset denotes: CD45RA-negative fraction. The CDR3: CASCPGGSQETQYF. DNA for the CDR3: TGTGCCAGCTGCCCCGGGGGGTCCCAAGAGACCCAGTACTTC.